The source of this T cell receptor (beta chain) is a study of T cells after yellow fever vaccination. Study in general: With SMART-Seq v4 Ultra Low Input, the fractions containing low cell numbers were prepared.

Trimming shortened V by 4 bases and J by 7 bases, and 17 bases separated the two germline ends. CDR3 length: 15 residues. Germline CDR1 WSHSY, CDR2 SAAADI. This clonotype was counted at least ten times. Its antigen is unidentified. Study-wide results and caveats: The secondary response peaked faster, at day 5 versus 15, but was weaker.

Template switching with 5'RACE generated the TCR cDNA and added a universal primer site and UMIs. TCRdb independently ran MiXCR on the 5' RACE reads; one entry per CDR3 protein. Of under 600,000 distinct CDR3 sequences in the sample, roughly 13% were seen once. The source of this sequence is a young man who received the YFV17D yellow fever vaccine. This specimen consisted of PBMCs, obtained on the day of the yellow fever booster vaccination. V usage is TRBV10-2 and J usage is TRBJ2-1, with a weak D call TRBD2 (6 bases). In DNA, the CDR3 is TGCGCCAGCAGTGTACTAGCCCTAGAGGTGAATGAGCAGTTCTTC. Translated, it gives CASSVLALEVNEQFF.